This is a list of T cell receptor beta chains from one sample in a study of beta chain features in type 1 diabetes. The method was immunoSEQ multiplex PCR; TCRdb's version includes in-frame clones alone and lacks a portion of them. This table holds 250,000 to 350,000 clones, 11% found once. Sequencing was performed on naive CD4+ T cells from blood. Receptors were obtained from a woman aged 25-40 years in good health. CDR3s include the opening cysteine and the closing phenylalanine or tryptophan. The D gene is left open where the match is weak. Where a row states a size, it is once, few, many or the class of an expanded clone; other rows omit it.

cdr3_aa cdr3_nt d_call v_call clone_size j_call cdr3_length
CASSLGAELAYEQYF TGTGCCAGCAGCTTAGGTGCGGAACTCGCCTACGAGCAGTACTTC . TRBV7-2 few TRBJ2-7 15
CASSQGEGLEYNEQFF TGTGCCAGCAGCCAAGGGGAAGGACTAGAATACAATGAGCAGTTCTTC TRBD2 TRBV14 . TRBJ2-1 16
CASSLGEEKQYF TGTGCCAGCAGTTTAGGGGAGGAGAAGCAGTACTTC . TRBV28 few TRBJ2-7 12
CASSQERPGLAGGNNEQFF TGTGCCAGCAGCCAAGAGCGCCCGGGACTAGCGGGAGGGAACAATGAGCAGTTCTTC TRBD2 TRBV4-2 few TRBJ2-1 19
CASSFSVNTEAFF TGTGCCAGCAGCTTTTCGGTTAACACTGAAGCTTTCTTT . TRBV7-2 . TRBJ1-1 13
CASKGTTQETQYF TGCGCCAGCAAAGGGACAACACAAGAGACCCAGTACTTC . TRBV5-1 few TRBJ2-5 13
CASSLAGGSYEQYF TGCGCCAGCAGCTTGGCAGGGGGATCCTACGAGCAGTACTTC TRBD1 TRBV5-1 few TRBJ2-7 14
CASSLRTVPYGYTF TGTGCCAGCAGTTTGAGGACAGTACCTTATGGCTACACCTTC . TRBV28 few TRBJ1-2 14
CASSPSDQPQHF TGTGCCAGCTCCCCCAGCGATCAGCCCCAGCATTTT . TRBV28 . TRBJ1-5 12
CAWSPHPPGGRKETQYF TGTGCCTGGAGCCCCCATCCGCCCGGGGGGCGCAAAGAGACCCAGTACTTC . TRBV30 . TRBJ2-5 17
CAWSRGSVSGELFF TGTGCCTGGAGTAGGGGGAGCGTCTCCGGGGAGCTGTTTTTT . TRBV30 few TRBJ2-2 14
CASSPQGTGAYNEQFF TGCGCCAGCAGCCCACAGGGGACAGGGGCCTACAATGAGCAGTTCTTC TRBD1 TRBV5-1 . TRBJ2-1 16
CAWEGQYTEAFF TGTGCCTGGGAAGGACAGTACACTGAAGCTTTCTTT . TRBV30 . TRBJ1-1 12
CASRSTGSASYEQYF TGTGCCAGCAGATCGACCGGGAGTGCCTCCTACGAGCAGTACTTC . TRBV28 . TRBJ2-7 15
CASNTNTEAFF TGTGCCAGCAACACGAACACTGAAGCTTTCTTT . TRBV28 few TRBJ1-1 11
CASSSQGLATEAFF TGCGCCAGCAGTTCACAGGGGTTAGCCACTGAAGCTTTCTTT TRBD1 TRBV4-3 . TRBJ1-1 14
CASSPGQGAYIQYF TGTGCCAGCAGTCCCGGACAGGGGGCGTACATTCAGTACTTC TRBD1 TRBV7-9 many TRBJ2-4 14
CASSHDQGSDTEAFF TGTGCCAGCAGCCATGATCAGGGATCTGACACTGAAGCTTTCTTT . TRBV4-2 . TRBJ1-1 15
CASRVTNQPQHF TGTGCCAGCCGCGTTACCAATCAGCCCCAGCATTTT . TRBV28 few TRBJ1-5 12
CASSVLPIEVQFF TGTGCCAGCAGCGTTCTCCCCATTGAGGTGCAGTTCTTC . TRBV7-9 . TRBJ2-1 13
CASSLSEVDTQYF TGCGCCAGCAGCTTGTCCGAGGTAGATACGCAGTATTTT . TRBV5-1 . TRBJ2-3 13
CATSRDRASNQPQHF TGTGCCACCAGCAGGGACAGGGCTAGCAATCAGCCCCAGCATTTT TRBD1 TRBV15 . TRBJ1-5 15
CASSQGQGPNTEAFF TGCGCCAGCAGCCAGGGACAGGGTCCGAACACTGAAGCTTTCTTT TRBD1 TRBV4-1 few TRBJ1-1 15
CASSQTGANEQFF TGTGCCAGCAGCCAGACAGGGGCCAATGAGCAGTTCTTC TRBD1 TRBV28 few TRBJ2-1 13
CATGGGSETQYF TGTGCCACCGGGGGGGGGTCCGAGACCCAGTACTTC TRBD2 TRBV27 few TRBJ2-5 12